This T cell receptor (beta chain) stems from a study of T cell changes during pregnancy in multiple sclerosis (dated 2019 in TCRdb). For the study in its entirety: The study examined how the T cell repertoire changed over the course of pregnancy in women with multiple sclerosis.

In the germline V gene, CDR1 corresponds to MRHNA and CDR2 to SNTAGT. Here V drops 4 bases and J drops 8 bases, and the junction holds 4 bases not matched to any gene. Spanning cysteine to phenylalanine, the CDR3 consists of 15 amino acids. The only DNA kept is the CDR3, 45 bases in frame from the first base. Library method: the immunoSEQ multiplex PCR assay. The table comes from immuneACCESS by way of TCRdb, which keeps in-frame sequences with V and J called. Part of the clones is missing from these tables; in studies checked, under half for an unresolved V gene and the rest for unknown reasons. In all, the sample holds tens of thousands of clones, and roughly 92% of those were seen once. Approximately 0.63% of the sample is in the top ten clones. Points on this clone: Its cognate antigen has yet to be identified. Nothing much larger sits one base from this clone, and base qualities are not available.

The clonotype was recovered from a female donor in good health, enrolled as a control in a pregnancy study. The sequenced sample was CD4+ T cells from peripheral blood mononuclear cells, obtained after pregnancy. The sequence joins TRBV6-4 to TRBJ2-1, and TRBD2 aligns with 14 junction nucleotides. DNA sequence: TGTGCCAGCAGTGCAAGACTAGCGGGAGGGGATGAGCAGTTCTTC. Translated, this gives CASSARLAGGDEQFF.